Listed below are T cell receptor beta chains from one sample, sequenced in a study of blood T cell repertoires in COVID-19. Clones were sequenced by immunoSEQ multiplex PCR, and TCRdb holds only the in-frame ones, with some missing. This table holds around 14,000 clones, 85% to 90% found once. Sequenced: peripheral blood. The receptor set was obtained from a human donor in a cohort sampled during active COVID-19. Each CDR3 is given with its conserved first and last residue. A D gene is named only where the DNA matches it firmly. Size is omitted from some rows. Given values are once, few, many or a class for expanded clones.

j_call | d_call | v_call | clone_size | cdr3_nt | cdr3_aa
TRBJ1-4 | TRBD1 | TRBV10-3 | - | TGTGCCATCAGTGGACAGGGGAATGAAAAACTGTTTTTT | CAISGQGNEKLFF
TRBJ2-2 | - | TRBV10-3 | - | TGTGCCATCAGTGAGTTCCCGACGGGGACCGGGGAGCTGTTTTTT | CAISEFPTGTGELFF
TRBJ1-1 | - | TRBV5-1 | - | TGCGCCAGCAGCTTGGAAGGGACTGTAGCTTTCTTT | CASSLEGTVAFF
TRBJ2-3 | TRBD2 | TRBV6-2/TRBV6-3 | once | TGTGCCAGCAGTTACTCCGAGACTAGCGGGGCTTTCACAGATACGCAGTATTTT | CASSYSETSGAFTDTQYF
TRBJ2-2 | TRBD1 | TRBV11-3 | - | TGTGCCAGCAGCTTGGGACAGGGGGCCGGGGAGCTGTTTTTT | CASSLGQGAGELFF
TRBJ1-1 | - | TRBV6-5 | - | TGTGCCAGCACCGGGAGGACTGAAGCTTTCTTT | CASTGRTEAFF
TRBJ2-7 | - | TRBV25-1 | - | TGTGCCAGCAGCAGGGACATCTCCTACGAGCAGTACTTC | CASSRDISYEQYF
TRBJ2-5 | - | TRBV7-6 | - | TGTGCCAGCAGCCAGGGGGGAGAGACCCAGTACTTC | CASSQGGETQYF
TRBJ2-1 | TRBD2 | TRBV10-2 | - | TGCGCCAGCGGGGGGGTGGACCTTATTAATGAGCAGTTCTTC | CASGGVDLINEQFF
TRBJ2-3 | TRBD1 | TRBV5-1 | - | TGCGCCAGCAGCTTGGGGACAGGGGGGCAAACAGATACGCAGTATTTT | CASSLGTGGQTDTQYF
TRBJ2-1 | - | TRBV5-4 | - | TGTGCGACTCAGCTTGGGTTAAAGACGCGAACAGGGAAGTTCTTC | CATQLGLKTRTGKFF
TRBJ2-7 | TRBD1 | TRBV7-9 | - | TGTGCCAGCAGCGAGGGGTACAGGGGCGAGCAGTACTTC | CASSEGYRGEQYF
TRBJ2-7 | - | TRBV7-2 | - | TGTGCCAGCAGCTTAGGAGGACACCAGACATCCTACGAGCAGTACTTC | CASSLGGHQTSYEQYF
TRBJ1-2 | - | TRBV3-1/TRBV3-2 | - | TGTGCCAGCAGCCAAGTCCCGGGAGGGAGCGGCTACACCTTC | CASSQVPGGSGYTF
TRBJ2-1 | - | TRBV6-2/TRBV6-3 | once | TGTGCCAGCAGTTATTGGCGGGATCGGAGCAATGAGCAGTTCTTC | CASSYWRDRSNEQFF
TRBJ1-5 | TRBD1 | TRBV7-2 | - | TGTGCCAGCAGCCCCCAGGGGGCAGGGCTGCAGCCCCAGCATTTT | CASSPQGAGLQPQHF
TRBJ2-3 | TRBD2 | TRBV5-1 | - | TGCGCCAGCAGCTCGTTCGGGGCGGGGGGAAGCACAGATACGCAGTATTTT | CASSSFGAGGSTDTQYF
TRBJ1-1 | - | TRBV18 | - | TGTGCCAGCTCACCATTCCAGGAAAACACTGAAGCTTTCTTT | CASSPFQENTEAFF
TRBJ2-1 | TRBD2 | TRBV5-1 | - | TGCGCCAGCAGCTTTCCGACTAGCGTCAATGAGCAGTTCTTC | CASSFPTSVNEQFF
TRBJ1-5 | TRBD1 | TRBV19 | - | TGTGCCAGTAGTATATCAGGGGGGTATCAGCCCCAGCATTTT | CASSISGGYQPQHF
TRBJ1-5 | - | TRBV6-2/TRBV6-3 | - | TGTGCCAGCAGTTACTCCGGGTCCCCGGATCAGCCCCAGCATTTT | CASSYSGSPDQPQHF
TRBJ2-7 | - | TRBV24-1 | - | TGTGCCACCAGTCCCCTCGAGCTCTATGAGGGAGCCTCCTACGAGCAGTACTTC | CATSPLELYEGASYEQYF
TRBJ2-2 | - | TRBV2 | - | TGTGCCAGCAGCCTGCAAGAACAGGAGCTCACCGGGGAGCTGTTTTTT | CASSLQEQELTGELFF
TRBJ2-3 | - | TRBV9 | - | TGTGCCAGCAGCGTGGAGACCGGGACAATCACAGATACGCAGTATTTT | CASSVETGTITDTQYF
TRBJ2-2 | - | TRBV6-5 | - | TGTGCCAGCAGCCGCGAGGGGGGGCGCGGCGGGGAGCTGTTTTTT | CASSREGGRGGELFF
TRBJ2-5 | TRBD1 | TRBV5-4 | - | TGTGCCAGCAGCACGGGGGACAGGGGGAAGGGGACCCAGTACTTC | CASSTGDRGKGTQYF
TRBJ2-5 | - | TRBV6-5 | - | TGTGCCAGCAGTTACGGCGGGTACCAAGAGACCCAGTACTTC | CASSYGGYQETQYF
TRBJ2-5 | TRBD1 | TRBV7-9 | - | TGTGCCAGCAGCCCCCCGAGGACAGGGGCTTCGGAGACCCAGTACTTC | CASSPPRTGASETQYF
TRBJ2-5 | TRBD1 | TRBV27 | - | TGTGCCAGCAAACTAGGGTGGGGACAGGGGGCTATGGAGACCCAGTACTTC | CASKLGWGQGAMETQYF
TRBJ2-2 | TRBD2 | TRBV5-1 | - | TGCGCCAGCAGCCCTCGGGGGGGGGCCGAAACCGGGGAGCTGTTTTTT | CASSPRGGAETGELFF
TRBJ1-2 | - | TRBV7-9 | - | TGTGCCAGCAGCCCCCGGAGCGACAGCATCTATGGCTACACCTTC | CASSPRSDSIYGYTF
TRBJ1-2 | - | TRBV30 | - | TGTGCCTGGACCCTCAACTATGGCTACACCTTC | CAWTLNYGYTF
TRBJ2-1 | TRBD2 | TRBV28 | once | TGTGCCAGCAGAGGACTAGCGGGAGGGGGTTACAATGAGCAGTTCTTC | CASRGLAGGGYNEQFF
TRBJ2-1 | - | TRBV7-6 | - | TGTGCCAGCAGCTGGGGACTTCACAATGAGCAGTTCTTC | CASSWGLHNEQFF
TRBJ2-3 | - | TRBV12-3/TRBV12-4 | - | TGTGCCAGCAGTCCCATTGTAGATACGCAGTATTTT | CASSPIVDTQYF
TRBJ2-3 | - | TRBV12-3/TRBV12-4 | once | TGTGCCAGCAGTCAAAGCACAGATACGCAGTATTTT | CASSQSTDTQYF
TRBJ2-1 | TRBD2 | TRBV3-1/TRBV3-2 | - | TGTGCCAGCAGCGTAGGACTAGCGGGAGGGGGTGGCAATGAGCAGTTCTTC | CASSVGLAGGGGNEQFF
TRBJ2-1 | TRBD2 | TRBV6-2/TRBV6-3 | - | TGTGCCAGCAGCGGACTAGCGGGAGGCAATGAGCAGTTCTTC | CASSGLAGGNEQFF
TRBJ1-2 | TRBD1 | TRBV10-2 | - | TGCGCCAGCAATATGGGACAGTCGGATGGCTACACCTTC | CASNMGQSDGYTF
TRBJ1-5 | TRBD1 | TRBV11-2 | - | TGTGCCAGCAGCTTAGGGGACAGCTTCAATCAGCCCCAGCATTTT | CASSLGDSFNQPQHF
TRBJ1-5 | - | TRBV20-1 | - | TGCAGTGCTAGTATGCGGGCCGATGGTCAGCCCCAGCATTTT | CSASMRADGQPQHF
TRBJ1-2 | - | TRBV7-9 | - | TGTGCCAGCAGCTTAGGGGAGGGGAGTGGCTACACCTTC | CASSLGEGSGYTF